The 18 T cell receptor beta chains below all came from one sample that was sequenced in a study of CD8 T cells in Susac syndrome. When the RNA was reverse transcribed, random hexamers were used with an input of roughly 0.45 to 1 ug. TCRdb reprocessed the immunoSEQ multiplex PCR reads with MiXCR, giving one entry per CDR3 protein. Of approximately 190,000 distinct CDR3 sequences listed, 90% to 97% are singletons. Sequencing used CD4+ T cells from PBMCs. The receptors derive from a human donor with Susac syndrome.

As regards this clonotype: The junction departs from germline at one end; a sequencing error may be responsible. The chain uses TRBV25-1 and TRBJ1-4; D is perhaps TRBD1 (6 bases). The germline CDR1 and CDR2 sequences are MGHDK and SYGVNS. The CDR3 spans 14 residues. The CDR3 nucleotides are TGTGCCAGCAGTGAACAGGGGACTAGTGAAAAACTGTTTTTT. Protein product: CASSEQGTSEKLFF.

CDR3 loop: CASSGQTEAFF. CDR3 bases: TGTGCCAGTAGTGGACAGACTGAAGCTTTCTTT. This sequence joins TRBV19 and TRBJ1-1; possibly TRBD1 for D (6 bases). The germline V and J ends were trimmed by 5 bases and 5 bases, with 6 bases remaining between them. The germline V gene encodes CDR1 LNHDA and CDR2 SQIVND (reference sequence). The CDR3 runs to 11 residues.

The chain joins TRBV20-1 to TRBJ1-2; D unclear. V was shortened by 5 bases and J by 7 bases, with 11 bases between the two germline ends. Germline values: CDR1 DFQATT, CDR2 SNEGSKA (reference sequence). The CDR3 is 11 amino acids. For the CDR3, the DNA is TGCAGTGCTTCCCAGTCTCCTGGCTACACCTTC. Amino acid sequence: CSASQSPGYTF.

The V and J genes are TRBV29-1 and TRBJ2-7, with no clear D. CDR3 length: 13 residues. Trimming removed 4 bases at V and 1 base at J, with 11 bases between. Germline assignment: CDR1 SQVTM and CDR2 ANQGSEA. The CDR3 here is CSVAVSGSYEQYF. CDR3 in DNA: TGCAGCGTTGCTGTTTCGGGTTCCTACGAGCAGTACTTC.

The CDR3 reads CASSYHRGGTEAFF. In DNA, the CDR3 is TGTGCCAGCAGCTACCACAGAGGGGGCACTGAAGCTTTCTTT. V and J are TRBV3-1 and TRBJ1-1; tentative D call: TRBD1 (6 bases). The CDR3 consists of 14 residues. The germline CDR1 and CDR2 sequences are LGHDT and YNNKEL (reference sequence). V was pared by 5 bases and J by 4 bases, with 14 bases between.

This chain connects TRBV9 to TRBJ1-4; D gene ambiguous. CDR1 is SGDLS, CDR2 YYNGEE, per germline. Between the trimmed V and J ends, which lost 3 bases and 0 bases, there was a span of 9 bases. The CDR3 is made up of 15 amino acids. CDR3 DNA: TGTGCCAGCAGCGCCGGACGGACAACTAATGAAAAACTGTTTTTT. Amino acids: CASSAGRTTNEKLFF. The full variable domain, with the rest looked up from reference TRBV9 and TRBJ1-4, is DSGVTQTPKHLITATGQRVTLRCSPRSGDLSVYWYQQSLDQGLQFLIQYYNGEERAKGNILERFSAQQFPDLHSELNLSSLELGDSALYFCASSAGRTTNEKLFFGSGTQLSVL.

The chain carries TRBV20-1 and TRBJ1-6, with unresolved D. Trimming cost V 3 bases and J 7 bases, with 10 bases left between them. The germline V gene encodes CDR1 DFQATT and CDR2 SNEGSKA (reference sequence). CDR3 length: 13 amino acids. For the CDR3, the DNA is TGCAGTGCTAGGGGCAGGAGCAATTCACCCCTCCACTTT. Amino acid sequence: CSARGRSNSPLHF.

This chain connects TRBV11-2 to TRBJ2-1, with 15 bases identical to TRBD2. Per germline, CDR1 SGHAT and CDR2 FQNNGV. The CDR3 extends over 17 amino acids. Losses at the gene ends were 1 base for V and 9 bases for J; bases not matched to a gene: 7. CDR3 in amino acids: CASSLGGTGLAGGEQFF. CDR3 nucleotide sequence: TGTGCCAGCAGCTTAGGCGGGACGGGACTAGCGGGGGGTGAGCAGTTCTTC. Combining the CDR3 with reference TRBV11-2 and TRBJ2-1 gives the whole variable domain EAGVAQSPRYKIIEKRQSVAFWCNPISGHATLYWYQQILGQGPKLLIQFQNNGVVDDSQLPKDRFSAERLKGVDSTLKIQPAKLEDSAVYLCASSLGGTGLAGGEQFFGPGTRLTVL.

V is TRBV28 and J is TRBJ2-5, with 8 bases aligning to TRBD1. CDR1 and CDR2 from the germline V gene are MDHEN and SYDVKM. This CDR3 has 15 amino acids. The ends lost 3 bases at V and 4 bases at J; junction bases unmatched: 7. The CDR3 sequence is CASSFDRGFRETQYF. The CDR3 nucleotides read TGTGCCAGCAGTTTCGACAGGGGCTTTCGAGAGACCCAGTACTTC.

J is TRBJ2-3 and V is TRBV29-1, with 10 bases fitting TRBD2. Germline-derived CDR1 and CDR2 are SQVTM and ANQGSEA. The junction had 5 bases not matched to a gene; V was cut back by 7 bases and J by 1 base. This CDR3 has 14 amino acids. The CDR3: CSESLAGGTDTQYF. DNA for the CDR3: TGCAGCGAAAGTCTAGCGGGGGGCACAGATACGCAGTATTTT.

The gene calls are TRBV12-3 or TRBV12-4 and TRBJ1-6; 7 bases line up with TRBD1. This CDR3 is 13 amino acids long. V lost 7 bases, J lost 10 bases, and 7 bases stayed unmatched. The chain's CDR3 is CASKKQGNSPLHF. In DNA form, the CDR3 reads TGTGCCAGCAAGAAACAGGGGAACTCACCCCTCCACTTT.

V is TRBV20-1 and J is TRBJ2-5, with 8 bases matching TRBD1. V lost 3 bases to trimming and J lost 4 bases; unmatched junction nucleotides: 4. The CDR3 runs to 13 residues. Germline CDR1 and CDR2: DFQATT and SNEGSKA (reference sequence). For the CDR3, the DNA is TGCAGTGCTAGGCCCGACAGGGGAGAGACCCAGTACTTC. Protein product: CSARPDRGETQYF.

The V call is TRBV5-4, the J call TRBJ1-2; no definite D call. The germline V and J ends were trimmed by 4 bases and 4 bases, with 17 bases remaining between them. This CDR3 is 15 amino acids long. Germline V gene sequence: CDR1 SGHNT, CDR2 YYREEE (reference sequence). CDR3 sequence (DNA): TGTGCCAGCAGCGCCGGGAGGAGGCACGGCTATGGCTACACCTTC. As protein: CASSAGRRHGYGYTF. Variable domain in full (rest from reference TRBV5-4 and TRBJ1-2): ETGVTQSPTHLIKTRGQQVTLRCSSQSGHNTVSWYQQALGQGPQFIFQYYREEENGRGNFPPRFSGLQFPNYSSELNVNALELDDSALYLCASSAGRRHGYGYTFGSGTRLTVV.

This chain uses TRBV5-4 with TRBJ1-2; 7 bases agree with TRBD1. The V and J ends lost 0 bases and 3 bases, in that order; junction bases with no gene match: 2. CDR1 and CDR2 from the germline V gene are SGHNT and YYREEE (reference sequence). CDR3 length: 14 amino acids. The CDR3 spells CASSLAGQDYGYTF. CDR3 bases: TGTGCCAGCAGCTTGGCCGGACAGGACTATGGCTACACCTTC.

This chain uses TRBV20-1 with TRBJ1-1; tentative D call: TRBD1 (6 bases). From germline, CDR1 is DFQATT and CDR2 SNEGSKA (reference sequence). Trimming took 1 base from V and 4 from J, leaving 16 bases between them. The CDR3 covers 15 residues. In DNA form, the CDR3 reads TGCAGTGCTAGAGTGAAAGGGTGGGGGCGCACTGAAGCTTTCTTT. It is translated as CSARVKGWGRTEAFF.

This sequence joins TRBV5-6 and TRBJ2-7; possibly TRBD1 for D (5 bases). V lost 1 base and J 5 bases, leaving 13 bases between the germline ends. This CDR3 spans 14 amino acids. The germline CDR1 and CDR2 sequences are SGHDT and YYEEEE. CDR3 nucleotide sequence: TGTGCCAGCAGCTTGCTCCAGGGTCTCGACGAGCAGTACTTC. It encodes CASSLLQGLDEQYF.

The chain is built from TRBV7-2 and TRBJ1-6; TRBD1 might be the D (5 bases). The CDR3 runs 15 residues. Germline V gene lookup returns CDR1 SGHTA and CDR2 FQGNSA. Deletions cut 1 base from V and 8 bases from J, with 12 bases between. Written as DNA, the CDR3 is TGTGCCAGCAGCTTAGGGGCAGGGCAGGATTCACCCCTCCACTTT. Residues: CASSLGAGQDSPLHF.

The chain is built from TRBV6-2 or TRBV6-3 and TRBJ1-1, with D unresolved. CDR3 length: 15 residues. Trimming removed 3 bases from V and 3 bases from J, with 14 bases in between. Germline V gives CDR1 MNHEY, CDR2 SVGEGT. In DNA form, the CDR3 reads TGTGCCAGCAGTTATCAAGGTACATACGACACTGAAGCTTTCTTT. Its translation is CASSYQGTYDTEAFF.